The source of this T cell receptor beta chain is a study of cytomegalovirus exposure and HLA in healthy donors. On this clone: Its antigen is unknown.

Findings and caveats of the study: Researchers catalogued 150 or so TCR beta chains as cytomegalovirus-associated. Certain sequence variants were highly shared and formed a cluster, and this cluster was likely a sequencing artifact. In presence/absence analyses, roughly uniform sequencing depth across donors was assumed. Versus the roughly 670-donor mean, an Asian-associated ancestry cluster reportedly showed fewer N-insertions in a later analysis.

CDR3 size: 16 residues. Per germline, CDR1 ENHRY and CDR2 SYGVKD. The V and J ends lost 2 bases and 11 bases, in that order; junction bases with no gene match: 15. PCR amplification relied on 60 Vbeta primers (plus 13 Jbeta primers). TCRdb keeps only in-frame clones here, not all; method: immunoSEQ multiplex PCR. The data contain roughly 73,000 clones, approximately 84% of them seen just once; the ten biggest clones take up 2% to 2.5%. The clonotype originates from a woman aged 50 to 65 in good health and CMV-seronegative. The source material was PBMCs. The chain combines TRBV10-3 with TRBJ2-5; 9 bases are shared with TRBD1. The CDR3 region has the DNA TGTGCCATCAGTGAGCCTTGGACAGGGGCCCGGAGGGAGCAGTACTTC. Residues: CAISEPWTGARREQYF.